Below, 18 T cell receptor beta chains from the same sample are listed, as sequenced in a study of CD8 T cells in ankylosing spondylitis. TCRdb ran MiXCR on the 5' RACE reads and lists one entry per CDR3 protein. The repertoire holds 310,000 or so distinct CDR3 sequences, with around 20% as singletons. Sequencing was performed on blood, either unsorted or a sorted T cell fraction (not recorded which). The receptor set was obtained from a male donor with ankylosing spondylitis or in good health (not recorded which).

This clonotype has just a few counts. The DNA for the CDR3 is TGTGCCAGCAGCACTAGCGGGAGTACCACCGGGGAGCTGTTTTTT. This encodes CASSTSGSTTGELFF. V usage is TRBV5-5 and J usage is TRBJ2-2; 11 nucleotides line up with TRBD2. Trimming took 4 bases from V and 4 from J; bases not matched to a gene: 3. The length of the CDR3 is 15 residues. Germline V CDR1 and CDR2: SGHKS, YYEKEE (reference sequence).

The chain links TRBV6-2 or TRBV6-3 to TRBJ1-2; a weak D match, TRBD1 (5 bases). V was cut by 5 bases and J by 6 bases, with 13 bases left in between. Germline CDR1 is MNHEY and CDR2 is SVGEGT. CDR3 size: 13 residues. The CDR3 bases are TGTGCCAGCAGTCTATCCTGGACAAATGGCTACACCTTC. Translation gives CASSLSWTNGYTF.

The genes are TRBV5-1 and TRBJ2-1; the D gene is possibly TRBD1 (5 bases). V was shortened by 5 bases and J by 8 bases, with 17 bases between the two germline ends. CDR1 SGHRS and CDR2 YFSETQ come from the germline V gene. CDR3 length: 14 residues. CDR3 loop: CASSIAGKSDEQFF. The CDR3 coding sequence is TGCGCCAGCAGTATCGCAGGGAAATCCGATGAGCAGTTCTTC.

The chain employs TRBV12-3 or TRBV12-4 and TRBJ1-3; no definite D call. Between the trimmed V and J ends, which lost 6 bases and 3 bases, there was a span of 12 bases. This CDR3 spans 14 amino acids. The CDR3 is CASRPASGGNTIYF. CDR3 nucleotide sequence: TGTGCCAGCAGACCTGCCTCGGGTGGAAACACCATATATTTT.

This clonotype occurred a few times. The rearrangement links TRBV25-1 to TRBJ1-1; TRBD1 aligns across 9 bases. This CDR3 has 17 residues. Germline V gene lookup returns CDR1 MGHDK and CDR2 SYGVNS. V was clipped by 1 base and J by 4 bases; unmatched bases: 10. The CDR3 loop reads CASSEFHRGPGATEAFF. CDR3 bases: TGTGCCAGCAGTGAATTTCACAGGGGGCCGGGGGCCACTGAAGCTTTCTTT.

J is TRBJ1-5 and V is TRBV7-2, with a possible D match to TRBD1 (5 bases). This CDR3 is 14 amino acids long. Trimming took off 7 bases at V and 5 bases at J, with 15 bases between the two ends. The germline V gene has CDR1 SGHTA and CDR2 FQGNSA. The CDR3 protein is CASTDRGGYQPQHF. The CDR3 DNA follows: TGTGCCAGCACCGATAGGGGCGGATATCAGCCCCAGCATTTT.

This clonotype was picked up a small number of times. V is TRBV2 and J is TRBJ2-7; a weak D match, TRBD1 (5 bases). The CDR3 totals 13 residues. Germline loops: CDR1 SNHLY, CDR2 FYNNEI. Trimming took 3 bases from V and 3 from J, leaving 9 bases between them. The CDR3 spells CASSDRVVYEQYV. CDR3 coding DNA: TGTGCCAGCAGTGACAGGGTCGTCTACGAGCAGTACGTC.

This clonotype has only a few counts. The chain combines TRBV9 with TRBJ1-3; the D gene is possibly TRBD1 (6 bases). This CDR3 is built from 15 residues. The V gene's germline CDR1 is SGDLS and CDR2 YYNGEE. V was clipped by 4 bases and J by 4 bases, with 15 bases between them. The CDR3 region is CASSPPGAAGNTIYF. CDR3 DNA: TGTGCCAGCAGCCCCCCAGGGGCCGCAGGAAACACCATATATTTT.

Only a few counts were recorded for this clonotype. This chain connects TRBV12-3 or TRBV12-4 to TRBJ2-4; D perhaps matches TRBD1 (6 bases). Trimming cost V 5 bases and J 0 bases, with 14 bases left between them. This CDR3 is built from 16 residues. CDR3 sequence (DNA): TGTGCCAGCAGTCCACCGGGACAACTAGCCAAAAACATTCAGTACTTC. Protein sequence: CASSPPGQLAKNIQYF.

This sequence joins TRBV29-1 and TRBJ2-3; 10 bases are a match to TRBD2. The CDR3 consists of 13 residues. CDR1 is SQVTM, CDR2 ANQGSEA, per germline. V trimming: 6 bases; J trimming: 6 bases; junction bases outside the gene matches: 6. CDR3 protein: CSVDLSGGDTQYF. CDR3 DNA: TGCAGCGTCGATCTTAGCGGGGGGGATACGCAGTATTTT.

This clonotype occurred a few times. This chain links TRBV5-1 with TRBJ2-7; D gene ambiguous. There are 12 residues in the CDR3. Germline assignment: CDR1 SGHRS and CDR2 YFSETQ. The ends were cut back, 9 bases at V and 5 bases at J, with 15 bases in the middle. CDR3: CATHQKFDEQYV. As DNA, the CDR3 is TGCGCCACCCATCAGAAGTTCGACGAGCAGTACGTC.

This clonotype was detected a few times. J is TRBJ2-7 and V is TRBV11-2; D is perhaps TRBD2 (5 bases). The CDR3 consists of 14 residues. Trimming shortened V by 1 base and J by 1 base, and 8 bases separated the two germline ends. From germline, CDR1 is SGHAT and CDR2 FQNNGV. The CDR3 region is CASSLVGGSYEQYV. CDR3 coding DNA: TGTGCCAGCAGCTTAGTAGGCGGGTCCTACGAGCAGTACGTC.

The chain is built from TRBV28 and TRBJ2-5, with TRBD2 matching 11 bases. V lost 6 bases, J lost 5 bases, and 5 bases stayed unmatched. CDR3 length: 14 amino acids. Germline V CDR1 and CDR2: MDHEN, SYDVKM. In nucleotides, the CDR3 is TGTGCCAGCAGGCGCGGGACTAGCGGTGAGACCCAGTACTTC. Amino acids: CASRRGTSGETQYF.

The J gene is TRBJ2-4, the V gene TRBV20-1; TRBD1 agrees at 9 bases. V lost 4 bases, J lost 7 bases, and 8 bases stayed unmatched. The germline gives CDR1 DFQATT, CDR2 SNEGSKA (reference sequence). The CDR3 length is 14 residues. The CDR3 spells CSAITGGGKNIQYF. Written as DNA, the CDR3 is TGCAGTGCTATTACAGGGGGCGGGAAGAACATTCAGTACTTC.

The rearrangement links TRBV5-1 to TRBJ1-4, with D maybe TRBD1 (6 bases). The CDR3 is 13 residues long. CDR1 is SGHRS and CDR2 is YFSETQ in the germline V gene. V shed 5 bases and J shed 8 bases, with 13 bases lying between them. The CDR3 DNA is TGCGCCAGCAGTAGGGGGGCCGGAGAAAAACTGTTTTTT. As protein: CASSRGAGEKLFF.

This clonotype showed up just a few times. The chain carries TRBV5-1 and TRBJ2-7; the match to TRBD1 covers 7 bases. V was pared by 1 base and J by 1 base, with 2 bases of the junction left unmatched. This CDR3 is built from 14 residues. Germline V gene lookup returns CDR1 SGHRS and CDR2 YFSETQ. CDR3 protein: CASSLQTGSYEQYV. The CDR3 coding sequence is TGCGCCAGCAGCTTGCAGACAGGGTCCTACGAGCAGTACGTC.

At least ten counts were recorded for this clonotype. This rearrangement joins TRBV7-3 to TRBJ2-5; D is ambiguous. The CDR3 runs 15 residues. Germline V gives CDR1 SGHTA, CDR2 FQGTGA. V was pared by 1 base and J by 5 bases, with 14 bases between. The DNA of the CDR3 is TGTGCCAGCAGCTTAAGTGGGCTCGTAGGGGAGACCCAGTACTTC. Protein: CASSLSGLVGETQYF.

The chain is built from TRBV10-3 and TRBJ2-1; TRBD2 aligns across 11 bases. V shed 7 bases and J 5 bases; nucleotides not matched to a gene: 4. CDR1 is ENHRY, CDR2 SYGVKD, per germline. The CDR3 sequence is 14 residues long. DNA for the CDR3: TGTGCCATCAAGACTAGCGGGGCCCACAATGAGCAGTTCTTC. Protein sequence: CAIKTSGAHNEQFF.